One and the same sample provided the 17 T cell receptor beta chains below, sequenced in a study of T cells in Graves' hyperthyroidism and ophthalmopathy. The source material, RNA transcripts, was used to amplify TCR beta CDR3 regions. Primed by the HTBI set, a first-round RT-PCR was run on the TCR CDR3. Via MiXCR, TCRdb re-called the multiplex PCR reads, giving one row per CDR3 protein. The repertoire consists of fewer than 700,000 distinct CDR3 sequences, with about 16% occurring once and the leading ten covering 3.8%. The sample taken for sequencing was blood. The receptors were gathered from a woman aged 30 to 39 with Graves' hyperthyroidism.

This clonotype appeared a few times. The chain couples TRBV7-2 to TRBJ2-1, with D unclear. Between the trimmed V and J ends, which lost 1 base and 7 bases, there was a span of 17 bases. This CDR3 is built from 16 residues. The germline CDR1 and CDR2 sequences are SGHTA and FQGNSA. Here the CDR3 DNA reads TGTGCCAGCAGCTTAGTCGGCGGTCCGCACACAAATGAGCAGTTCTTC. Encoded protein: CASSLVGGPHTNEQFF. The complete variable domain, with remaining parts taken from reference TRBV7-2 and TRBJ2-1, reads GAGVSQSPSNKVTEKGKDVELRCDPISGHTALYWYRQSLGQGLEFLIYFQGNSAPDKSGLPSDRFSAERTGGSVSTLTIQRTQQEDSAVYLCASSLVGGPHTNEQFFGPGTRLTVL.

This clonotype has only a few counts. The V and J genes are TRBV6-5 and TRBJ1-2; D unresolved. Looked up from germline, CDR1 is MNHEY and CDR2 is SVGAGI. Trimming took off 2 bases at V and 2 bases at J, with 12 bases between the two ends. The length of the CDR3 is 15 residues. The DNA of the CDR3 is TGTGCCAGCAGTTACGGTCAGAGTATCAACTATGGCTACACCTTC. Translating it yields CASSYGQSINYGYTF.

This rearrangement joins TRBV12-3 or TRBV12-4 to TRBJ1-4; D unresolved. The CDR3 runs to 15 residues. V was trimmed by 0 bases and J by 8 bases, leaving 13 bases between them. CDR3 DNA: TGTGCCAGCAGTTTAGCGGGCACCACGCGGGAAAAACTGTTTTTT. It encodes CASSLAGTTREKLFF.

The V gene is TRBV20-1, the J gene TRBJ2-7; 8 bases map to TRBD1. The CDR3 runs to 13 residues. The V and J ends lost 1 base and 3 bases, in that order; junction bases with no gene match: 2. The germline V gene encodes CDR1 DFQATT and CDR2 SNEGSKA (reference sequence). The CDR3 sequence is CSARAGGFYEQYF. The CDR3 bases are TGCAGTGCTAGAGCAGGGGGCTTCTACGAGCAGTACTTC.

This clonotype was recorded many times. The chain couples TRBV9 to TRBJ2-3, with D possibly being TRBD2 (6 bases). Germline V gene sequence: CDR1 SGDLS, CDR2 YYNGEE. This CDR3 has 15 residues. V gave up 1 base and J gave up 2 bases, with 11 bases separating them. The CDR3 here is CASSVLGGVTDTQYF. The DNA for the CDR3 is TGTGCCAGCAGCGTATTGGGGGGAGTCACAGATACGCAGTATTTT.

In this sample, this clonotype turned up a few times. The V and J genes are TRBV6-6 and TRBJ2-7; perhaps TRBD2 as D (7 bases). From germline, CDR1 is MNHNY and CDR2 SVGAGI (reference sequence). This CDR3 is built from 17 residues. V gave up 1 base and J gave up 5 bases, with 21 bases separating them. CDR3 sequence: CASSYYRGGQVDHEQYF. CDR3 DNA sequence: TGTGCCAGCAGTTACTATAGGGGGGGGCAAGTTGACCACGAGCAGTACTTC.

This clonotype was counted at least ten times. The chain employs TRBV6-1 and TRBJ2-7; D unclear. This CDR3 has 14 residues. Trimming left V 3 bases short and J 2 bases short, with 11 bases between. In germline, CDR1 is MNHNS, CDR2 SASEGT. This chain's CDR3 is CASSEWAHPYEQYF. CDR3 DNA sequence: TGTGCCAGCAGTGAGTGGGCCCATCCCTACGAGCAGTACTTC.

This clonotype was seen a handful of times. This chain links TRBV2 with TRBJ2-1; 8 bases are a match to TRBD1. With 2 bases clipped from V and 15 bases from J, the junction kept 6 bases outside the gene matches. Germline V gene data show CDR1 as SNHLY and CDR2 as FYNNEI. This CDR3 comprises 12 residues. CDR3 in amino acids: CASSEIRGQWFF. The CDR3 region has the DNA TGTGCCAGCAGTGAAATCAGGGGGCAATGGTTCTTC.

The chain links TRBV19 to TRBJ2-5; perhaps D is TRBD1 or TRBD2 (5 bases each). CDR1 is LNHDA and CDR2 is SQIVND in the germline V gene (reference sequence). The CDR3 has 13 residues. Trimming pared 3 bases from V and 5 bases from J, leaving 10 bases between. CDR3 nucleotides: TGTGCCAGTAGTATCTCAGGGACGGAGACCCAGTACTTC. It translates to CASSISGTETQYF.

Regarding this clonotype: With a much larger clone just one base away, this may be a read error. This CDR3 is missing its conserved last phenylalanine or tryptophan, likely due to a read error. The V call is TRBV5-1, the J call TRBJ2-1, with D perhaps TRBD1 (5 bases). The CDR3 loop spans 15 amino acids. The germline V and J ends were trimmed by 4 bases and 4 bases, with 15 bases remaining between them. Germline CDR1 SGHRS, CDR2 YFSETQ. The CDR3 protein is CASSPHKQAYNEQFL. As DNA, the CDR3 is TGCGCCAGCAGCCCCCATAAACAGGCGTACAATGAGCAGTTCCTC.

The chain employs TRBV20-1 and TRBJ2-3; D is perhaps TRBD2 (6 bases). This CDR3 has 12 amino acids. CDR1 is DFQATT, CDR2 SNEGSKA, per germline (reference sequence). V was trimmed by 7 bases and J by 8 bases, leaving 16 bases between them. CDR3 bases: TGCAGTGAGGAGACTAGAGTTGGTACGCAGTATTTT. Protein product: CSEETRVGTQYF.

This chain uses TRBV20-1 with TRBJ2-7; D is unclear. The CDR3 length is 12 residues. V gave up 6 bases and J gave up 2 bases, with 11 bases separating them. The germline V gene has CDR1 DFQATT and CDR2 SNEGSKA (reference sequence). CDR3 protein: CSAEGLPYEQYF. The CDR3 coding sequence is TGCAGTGCAGAAGGCCTACCCTACGAGCAGTACTTC.

CDR3 nucleotide sequence: TGTGCCAGCAGCTTGACTAGCTCCCTACTGGGCGAGCAGTACTTC. It translates to CASSLTSSLLGEQYF. This sequence joins TRBV7-9 and TRBJ2-7; 7 positions match TRBD2. The junction had 11 bases not matched to a gene; V was cut back by 3 bases and J by 6 bases. CDR3 length: 15 amino acids. CDR1 is SEHNR and CDR2 is FQNEAQ in the germline V gene (reference sequence).

The rearrangement links TRBV7-3 to TRBJ2-1; 8 bases fit TRBD2. This CDR3 spans 15 amino acids. The germline gives CDR1 SGHTA, CDR2 FQGTGA. Trimming removed 2 bases from V and 5 bases from J; junction bases left unmatched: 5. In DNA, the CDR3 is TGTGCCAGCAGCTTAGCGGGAGGTCAACACAATGAGCAGTTCTTC. Protein product: CASSLAGGQHNEQFF. The full variable domain, with the rest looked up from reference TRBV7-3 and TRBJ2-1, is GAGVSQTPSNKVTEKGKYVELRCDPISGHTALYWYRQSLGQGPEFLIYFQGTGAADDSGLPNDRFFAVRPEGSVSTLKIQRTERGDSAVYLCASSLAGGQHNEQFFGPGTRLTVL.

V is TRBV7-2 and J is TRBJ2-1; D is possibly TRBD2 (5 bases). This CDR3 has 13 amino acids. The germline V gene has CDR1 SGHTA and CDR2 FQGNSA. V lost 4 bases and J lost 12, with 16 bases in between. The CDR3 is CASSSTLAIGQFF. The CDR3 DNA reads TGTGCCAGCAGCTCGACTCTAGCAATCGGGCAGTTCTTC.

In nucleotides, the CDR3 is TGTGCCAGCAGAGATAACGGGAAGGCCGGGGAGCTGTTTTTT. Protein: CASRDNGKAGELFF. V gene TRBV12-3 or TRBV12-4 combines with J gene TRBJ2-2; a possible D gene is TRBD2 (5 bases). CDR3 length equals 14 residues. V was pared by 6 bases and J by 6 bases, with 14 bases between.

This clonotype occurred many times. V is TRBV30 and J is TRBJ2-3; possibly TRBD1 for D (6 bases). This CDR3 has 15 residues. In germline, CDR1 is GTSNPN, CDR2 SVGIG (reference sequence). Trimming cost V 1 base and J 5 bases, with 16 bases left between them. The CDR3 DNA follows: TGTGCCTGGAGTGGGGGGCGGTTTGAGGGAGATACGCAGTATTTT. It translates to CAWSGGRFEGDTQYF.